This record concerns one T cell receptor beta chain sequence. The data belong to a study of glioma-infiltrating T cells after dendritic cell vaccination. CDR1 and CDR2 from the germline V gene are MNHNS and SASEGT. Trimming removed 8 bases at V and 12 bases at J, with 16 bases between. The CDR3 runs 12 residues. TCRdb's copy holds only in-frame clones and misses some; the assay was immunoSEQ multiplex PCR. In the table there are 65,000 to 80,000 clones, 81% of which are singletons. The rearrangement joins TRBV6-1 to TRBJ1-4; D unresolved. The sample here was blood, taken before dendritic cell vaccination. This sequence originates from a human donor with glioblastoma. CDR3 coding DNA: TGTGCCAGCTCCCACACCCAGAGGCAACTGTTTTTT. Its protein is CASSHTQRQLFF.